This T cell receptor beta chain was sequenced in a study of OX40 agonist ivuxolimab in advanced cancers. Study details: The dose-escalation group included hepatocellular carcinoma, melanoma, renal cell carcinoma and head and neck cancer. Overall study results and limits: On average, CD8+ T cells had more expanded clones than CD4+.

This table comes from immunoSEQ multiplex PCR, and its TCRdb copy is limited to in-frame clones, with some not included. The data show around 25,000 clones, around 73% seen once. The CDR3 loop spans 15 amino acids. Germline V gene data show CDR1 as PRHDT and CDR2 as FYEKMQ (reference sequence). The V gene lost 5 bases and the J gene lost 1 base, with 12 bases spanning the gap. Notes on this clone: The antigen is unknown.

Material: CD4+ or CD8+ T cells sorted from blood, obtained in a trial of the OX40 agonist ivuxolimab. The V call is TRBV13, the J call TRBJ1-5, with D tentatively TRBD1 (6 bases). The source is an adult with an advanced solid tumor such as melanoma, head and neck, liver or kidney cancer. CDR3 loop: CASSLNRVSNQPQHF. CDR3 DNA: TGTGCCAGCAGCCTGAACAGGGTGAGCAATCAGCCCCAGCATTTT.